This TCR beta chain came from a study of T cells in narcolepsy. The germline V gene has CDR1 SGHNT and CDR2 YYREEE (reference sequence). CDR3 size: 11 residues. Trimming stripped 4 bases from V and 7 bases from J, with 9 bases between. This clone appeared once. Measured with immunoSEQ multiplex PCR; TCRdb has only the in-frame clones, and not every one. This sample yields tens of thousands of clones, of which 70% to 90% are seen a single time; about 1.3% belongs to the top ten. V usage is TRBV5-4 and J usage is TRBJ2-7; D unresolved. This TCR was sampled from a human donor with narcolepsy. The sample taken for sequencing was CD45RA- memory CD4+ T cells from PBMCs. The CDR3 spells CASSAFGEQYF. The CDR3 DNA sequence: TGTGCCAGCAGCGCCTTTGGGGAGCAGTACTTC.